This T cell receptor (beta chain) was found in a study of shared clonotypes between healthy human individuals. Unsorted PBMC DNA went through sequencing on ten immunoSEQ deep assay plates. Here immunoSEQ multiplex PCR was the method, and the copy in TCRdb shows in-frame clones only, minus some. Of 400,000 to 550,000 clones in the sample, around 80% were seen once. With unsorted samples, genomic DNA was obtained from about 100 million PBMCs. The CDR3 spans 14 residues. Trimming cost V 5 bases and J 4 bases, with 15 bases left between them. Germline V gene sequence: CDR1 SGHTA, CDR2 FQGNSA. The sequencing input was PBMCs. The V call is TRBV7-2, the J call TRBJ2-7, with D perhaps matching TRBD2 (6 bases). This receptor was taken from a woman between 35 and 50 years old in good health. Some clones in this sample may be carry-over from other donors' samples. CDR3: CASSRRAGSYEQYF. CDR3 DNA sequence: TGTGCCAGCAGCCGACGGGCGGGGAGTTACGAGCAGTACTTC. The variable domain in full, with the rest retrieved from reference TRBV7-2 and TRBJ2-7, is GAGVSQSPSNKVTEKGKDVELRCDPISGHTALYWYRQSLGQGLEFLIYFQGNSAPDKSGLPSDRFSAERTGGSVSTLTIQRTQQEDSAVYLCASSRRAGSYEQYFGPGTRLTVT.